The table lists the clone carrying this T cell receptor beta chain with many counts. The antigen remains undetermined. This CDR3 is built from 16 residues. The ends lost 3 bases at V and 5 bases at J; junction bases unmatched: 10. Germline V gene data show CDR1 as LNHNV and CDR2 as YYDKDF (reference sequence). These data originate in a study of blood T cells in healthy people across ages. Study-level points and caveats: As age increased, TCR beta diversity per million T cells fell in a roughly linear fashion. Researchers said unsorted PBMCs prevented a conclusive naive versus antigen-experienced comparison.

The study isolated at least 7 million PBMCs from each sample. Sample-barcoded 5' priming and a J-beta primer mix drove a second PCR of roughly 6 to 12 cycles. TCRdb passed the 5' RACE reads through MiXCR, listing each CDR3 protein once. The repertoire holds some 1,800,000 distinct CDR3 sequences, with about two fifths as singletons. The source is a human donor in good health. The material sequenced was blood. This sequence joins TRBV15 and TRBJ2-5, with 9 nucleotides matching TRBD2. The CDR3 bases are TGTGCCACCAGCAGCTCTATCGGGACTAGCTGGGAGACCCAGTACTTC. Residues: CATSSSIGTSWETQYF.